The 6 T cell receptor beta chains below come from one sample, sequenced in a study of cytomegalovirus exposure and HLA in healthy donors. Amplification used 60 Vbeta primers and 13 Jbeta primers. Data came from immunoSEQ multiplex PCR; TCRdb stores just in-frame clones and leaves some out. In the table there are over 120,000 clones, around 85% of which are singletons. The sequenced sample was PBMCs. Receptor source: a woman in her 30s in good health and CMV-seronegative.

The CDR3, as DNA: TGTGCCAGCAGTTTAGTGGGGGGGCAACGGGCTTTCTTT. It specifies CASSLVGGQRAFF. V gene TRBV27 combines with J gene TRBJ1-1; perhaps TRBD1 as D (6 bases). The CDR3 consists of 13 residues. The germline V gene has CDR1 MNHEY and CDR2 SMNVEV (reference sequence). Trimming took off 2 bases at V and 11 bases at J, with 15 bases between the two ends.

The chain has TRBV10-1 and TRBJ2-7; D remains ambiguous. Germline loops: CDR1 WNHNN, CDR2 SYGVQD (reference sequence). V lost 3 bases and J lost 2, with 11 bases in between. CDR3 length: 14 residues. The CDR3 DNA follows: TGCGCCAGCAGTGACCCGGTTACGGCCTACGAGCAGTACTTC. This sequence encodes CASSDPVTAYEQYF.

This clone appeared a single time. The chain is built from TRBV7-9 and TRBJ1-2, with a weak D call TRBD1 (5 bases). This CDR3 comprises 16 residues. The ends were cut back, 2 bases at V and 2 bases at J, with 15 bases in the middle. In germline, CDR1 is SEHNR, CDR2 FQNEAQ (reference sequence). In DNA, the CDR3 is TGTGCCAGCAGCTTAAGTGATCGGGGGATAAACTATGGCTACACCTTC. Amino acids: CASSLSDRGINYGYTF.

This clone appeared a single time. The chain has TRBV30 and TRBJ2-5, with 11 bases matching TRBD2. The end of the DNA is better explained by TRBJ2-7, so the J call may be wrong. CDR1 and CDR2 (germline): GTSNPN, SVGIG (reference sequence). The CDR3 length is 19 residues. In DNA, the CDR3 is TGTGCCTGGTCCCAAGCGTTCGGGGAGACTAGCGGGAATACCTACGAGCAGTACTTC. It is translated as CAWSQAFGETSGNTYEQYF.

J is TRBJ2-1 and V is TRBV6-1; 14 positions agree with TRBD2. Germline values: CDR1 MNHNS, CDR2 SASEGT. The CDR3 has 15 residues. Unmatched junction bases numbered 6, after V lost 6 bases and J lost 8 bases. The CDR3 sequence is CASSRLAGGHDEQFF. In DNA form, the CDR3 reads TGTGCCAGCAGCCGACTAGCGGGGGGGCATGATGAGCAGTTCTTC.

This chain's CDR3 is CASSTQGSGYTF. In DNA form, the CDR3 reads TGTGCCAGCAGTACCCAGGGGTCTGGCTACACCTTC. The J gene is TRBJ1-2, the V gene TRBV6-1, with a weak D call TRBD1 (6 bases). CDR3 length: 12 residues. Germline loops: CDR1 MNHNS, CDR2 SASEGT. Deletions cut 5 bases from V and 7 bases from J, with 11 bases between.